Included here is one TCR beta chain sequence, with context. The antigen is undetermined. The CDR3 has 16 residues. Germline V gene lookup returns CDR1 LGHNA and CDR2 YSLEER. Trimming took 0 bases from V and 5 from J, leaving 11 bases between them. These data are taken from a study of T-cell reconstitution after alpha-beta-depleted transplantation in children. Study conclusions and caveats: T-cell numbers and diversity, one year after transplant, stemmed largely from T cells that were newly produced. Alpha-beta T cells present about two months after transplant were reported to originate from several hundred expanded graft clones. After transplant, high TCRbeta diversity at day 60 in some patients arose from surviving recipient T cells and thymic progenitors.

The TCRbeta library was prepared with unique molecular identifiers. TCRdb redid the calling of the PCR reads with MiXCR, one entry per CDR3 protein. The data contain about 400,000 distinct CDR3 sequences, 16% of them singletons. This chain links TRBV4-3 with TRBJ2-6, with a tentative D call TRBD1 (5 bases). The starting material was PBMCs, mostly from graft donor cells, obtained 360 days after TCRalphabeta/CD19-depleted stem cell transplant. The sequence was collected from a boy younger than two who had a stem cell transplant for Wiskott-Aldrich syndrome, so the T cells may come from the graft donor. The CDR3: CASSQDPRARANVLTF. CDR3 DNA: TGCGCCAGCAGCCAAGATCCCAGGGCGAGGGCCAACGTCCTGACTTTC.